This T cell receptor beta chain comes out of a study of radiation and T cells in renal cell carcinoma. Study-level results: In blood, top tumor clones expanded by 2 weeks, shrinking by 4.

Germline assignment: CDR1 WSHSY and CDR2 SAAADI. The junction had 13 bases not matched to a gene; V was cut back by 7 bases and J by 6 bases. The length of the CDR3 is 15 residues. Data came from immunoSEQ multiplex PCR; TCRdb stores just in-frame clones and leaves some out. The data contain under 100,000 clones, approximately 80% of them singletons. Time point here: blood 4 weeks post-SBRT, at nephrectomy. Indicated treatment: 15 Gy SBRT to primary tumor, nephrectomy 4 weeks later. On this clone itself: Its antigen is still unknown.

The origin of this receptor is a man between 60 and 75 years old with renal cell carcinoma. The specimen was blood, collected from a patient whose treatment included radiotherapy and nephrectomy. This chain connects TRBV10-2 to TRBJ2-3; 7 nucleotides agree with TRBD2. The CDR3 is CASTGEFRGGDTQYF. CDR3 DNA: TGCGCCAGCACCGGAGAGTTCCGGGGAGGGGATACGCAGTATTTT.